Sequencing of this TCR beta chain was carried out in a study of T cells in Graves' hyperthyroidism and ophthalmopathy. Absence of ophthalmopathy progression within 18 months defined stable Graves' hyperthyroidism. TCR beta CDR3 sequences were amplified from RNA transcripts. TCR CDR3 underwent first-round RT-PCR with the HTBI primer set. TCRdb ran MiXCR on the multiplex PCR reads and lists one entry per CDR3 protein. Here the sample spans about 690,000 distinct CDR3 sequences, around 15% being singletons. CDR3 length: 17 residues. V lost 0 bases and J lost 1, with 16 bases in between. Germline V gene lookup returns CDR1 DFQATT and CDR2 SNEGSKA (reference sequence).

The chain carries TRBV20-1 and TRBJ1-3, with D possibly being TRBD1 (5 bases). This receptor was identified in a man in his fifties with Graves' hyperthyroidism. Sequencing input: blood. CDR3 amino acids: CSARDLRDRGSGNTIYF. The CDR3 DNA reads TGCAGTGCTAGAGATCTTCGGGATCGGGGGTCTGGAAACACCATATATTTT.